The 20 T cell receptor beta chains listed next were all sequenced from one sample in a study of cytomegalovirus exposure and HLA in healthy donors. PCR used 60 Vbeta primers and 13 Jbeta primers. The table came from immunoSEQ multiplex PCR; TCRdb's copy has only in-frame clones and leaves some out. Here the sample spans about 140,000 clones, 78% being singletons. The sequencing sample was made of PBMCs. These receptors all come from a female donor in good health and CMV-seronegative.

The rearrangement links TRBV11-2 to TRBJ2-1; 13 nucleotides agree with TRBD2. The trim removed 5 bases at V and 9 bases at J, leaving 10 bases unmatched. The CDR3 runs 16 residues. Germline CDR1 SGHAT, CDR2 FQNNGV. Here the CDR3 reads CASSDSLAGGPGEQFF. CDR3 nucleotides: TGTGCCAGCAGCGATTCACTAGCGGGGGGGCCCGGTGAGCAGTTCTTC.

V usage is TRBV5-1 and J usage is TRBJ2-5; a possible D gene is TRBD2 (5 bases). This CDR3 spans 12 amino acids. Germline values: CDR1 SGHRS, CDR2 YFSETQ. Deletions cut 4 bases from V and 5 bases from J, with 9 bases between. CDR3 in amino acids: CASSREGETQYF. CDR3 bases: TGCGCCAGCAGCCGGGAAGGGGAGACCCAGTACTTC.

The rearrangement joins TRBV5-4 to TRBJ2-3; D is unclear. V lost 5 bases and J 3 bases, leaving 10 bases between the germline ends. The length of the CDR3 is 13 residues. From germline, CDR1 is SGHNT and CDR2 YYREEE (reference sequence). CDR3 amino acids: CASRQSGTDTQYF. CDR3 nucleotides: TGTGCCAGCAGACAGTCAGGAACAGATACGCAGTATTTT.

This chain joins TRBV28 and TRBJ1-5, with 7 bases matching TRBD1. Germline values: CDR1 MDHEN, CDR2 SYDVKM. The CDR3 has 18 residues. J was trimmed by 0 bases and V by 3 bases; bases with no gene match: 11. The chain's CDR3 is CASSFPGSGQYSNQPQHF. The CDR3 DNA follows: TGTGCCAGCAGTTTCCCGGGGTCGGGACAGTATAGCAATCAGCCCCAGCATTTT.

The chain uses TRBV11-2 and TRBJ2-1; TRBD2 aligns across 9 bases. The V gene end was trimmed by 2 bases and the J gene end by 7 bases; junction bases not matched to a gene: 12. The germline gives CDR1 SGHAT, CDR2 FQNNGV. This CDR3 spans 17 amino acids. The CDR3 is CASSLLGLAGPRNEQFF. CDR3 DNA: TGTGCCAGCAGCTTACTTGGGCTAGCGGGACCTAGGAATGAGCAGTTCTTC.

V is TRBV5-6 and J is TRBJ2-4; possible D gene TRBD2, 5 bases. Germline CDR1 is SGHDT and CDR2 is YYEEEE. The V end lost 5 bases, the J end lost 2 bases, and 11 bases lay between the germline ends. CDR3 length: 14 amino acids. The CDR3, as DNA: TGTGCCAGCAGTCTCTCCGGGACCAAAAACATTCAGTACTTC. Encoded protein: CASSLSGTKNIQYF. The variable domain in full, completed from reference TRBV5-6 and TRBJ2-4, reads DAGVTQSPTHLIKTRGQQVTLRCSPKSGHDTVSWYQQALGQGPQFIFQYYEEEERQRGNFPDRFSGHQFPNYSSELNVNALLLGDSALYLCASSLSGTKNIQYFGAGTRLSVL.

This sequence joins TRBV28 and TRBJ1-2, with TRBD1 matching over 9 bases. CDR3 length: 17 amino acids. V shed 4 bases, J shed 2 bases, and the junction held 11 bases outside the gene matches. Per germline, CDR1 MDHEN and CDR2 SYDVKM. This CDR3 is CASSSPGQGAINYGYTF. Written as DNA, the CDR3 is TGTGCCAGCAGTTCACCGGGACAGGGCGCTATCAACTATGGCTACACCTTC.

With regard to this clone: The same CDR3 is also encoded by other DNA sequences in this sample. The chain couples TRBV13 to TRBJ1-3; 7 nucleotides align to TRBD1. CDR1 and CDR2 from the germline V gene are PRHDT and FYEKMQ (reference sequence). V gave up 0 bases and J gave up 4 bases; unmatched junction bases: 3. The CDR3 has 15 residues. This CDR3 reads CASSLGKGAGNTIYF. CDR3 DNA sequence: TGTGCCAGCAGCTTAGGAAAGGGGGCAGGAAACACCATATATTTT.

The chain is built from TRBV5-6 and TRBJ1-2; a possible D gene is TRBD1 (5 bases). The V and J ends lost 5 bases and 7 bases respectively, with 15 bases between them. The CDR3 totals 13 residues. CDR1 SGHDT and CDR2 YYEEEE come from the germline V gene. CDR3 sequence: CASRISGAFGYTF. Here the CDR3 DNA reads TGTGCCAGCAGGATTAGCGGGGCATTTGGCTACACCTTC.

The J gene is TRBJ2-5, the V gene TRBV6-1; no definite D call. The DNA end is more similar to TRBJ2-7, so the J call may be wrong. CDR1 and CDR2 from the germline V gene are MNHNS and SASEGT. The CDR3 has 20 residues. The CDR3 spells CASSAAVMSTSALIAYEQYF. CDR3 sequence (DNA): TGTGCCAGCAGTGCAGCCGTTATGTCAACGAGCGCTTTAATCGCCTACGAGCAGTACTTC.

The CDR3 DNA follows: TGCGCCAGCAGCTTGGTCAGTAGCGGGAGGGCCGGGGAGCTGTTTTTT. Its translation: CASSLVSSGRAGELFF. The chain employs TRBV5-1 and TRBJ2-2; 11 bases fit TRBD2. The CDR3 length is 16 residues. Per germline, CDR1 SGHRS and CDR2 YFSETQ. J gave up 6 bases and V 0 bases, and 4 bases lay outside the gene matches.

The table lists this clone with a few counts. For the CDR3, the DNA is TGTGCCAGTAGTGGGGACAGGAATCAGCCCCAGCATTTT. Translating it yields CASSGDRNQPQHF. V gene TRBV19 combines with J gene TRBJ1-5, with TRBD1 identical over 8 bases. V dropped 5 bases and J dropped 4; count of bases not matched to a gene: 1. The CDR3 runs 13 residues. The germline V gene encodes CDR1 LNHDA and CDR2 SQIVND (reference sequence). The full variable domain, rest sourced from reference TRBV19 and TRBJ1-5, is DGGITQSPKYLFRKEGQNVTLSCEQNLNHDAMYWYRQDPGQGLRLIYYSQIVNDFQKGDIAEGYSVSREKKESFPLTVTSAQKNPTAFYLCASSGDRNQPQHFGDGTRLSIL.

This clone was detected a few times. The CDR3 sequence: CSGGQNTEAFF. CDR3 coding DNA: TGCAGCGGGGGACAGAACACTGAAGCTTTCTTT. This chain uses TRBV29-1 with TRBJ1-1; weak D call: TRBD1 (6 bases). Germline CDR1 and CDR2: SQVTM and ANQGSEA. The V end was cut by 7 bases, the J end by 1 base, with 7 bases between. There are 11 residues in the CDR3. The variable domain in full, completed from reference TRBV29-1 and TRBJ1-1, reads SAVISQKPSRDICQRGTSLTIQCQVDSQVTMMFWYRQQPGQSLTLIATANQGSEATYESGFVIDKFPISRPNLTFSTLTVSNMSPEDSSIYLCSGGQNTEAFFGQGTRLTVV.

This chain joins TRBV28 and TRBJ1-4; 9 bases map to TRBD1. There are 15 residues in the CDR3. Germline loops: CDR1 MDHEN, CDR2 SYDVKM. V shed 5 bases and J 6 bases; nucleotides not matched to a gene: 7. This CDR3 reads CASSTRQGVDEKLFF. CDR3 coding DNA: TGTGCCAGCAGTACCCGACAGGGGGTAGATGAAAAACTGTTTTTT.

For this clone: The same CDR3 arises from other DNA sequences in this sample as well. The V gene is TRBV5-1, the J gene TRBJ1-2; 8 bases are shared with TRBD1. V dropped 2 bases and J dropped 4; count of bases not matched to a gene: 1. The CDR3 consists of 13 residues. Germline V gene sequence: CDR1 SGHRS, CDR2 YFSETQ. The chain's CDR3 is CASSFGTGYGYTF. CDR3 nucleotide sequence: TGCGCCAGCAGCTTCGGGACAGGCTATGGCTACACCTTC.

This clone was detected once. V and J are TRBV4-1 and TRBJ1-6, with a tentative D call TRBD1 (6 bases). The CDR3 runs 14 residues. The germline V and J ends were trimmed by 3 bases and 11 bases, with 14 bases remaining between them. The germline CDR1 and CDR2 sequences are MGHRA and YSYEKL. The CDR3 region has the DNA TGCGCCAGCAGCCAGTTACAGGGAATGACACCCCTCCACTTT. It codes for CASSQLQGMTPLHF.

This clone was picked up a small number of times. The chain joins TRBV4-1 to TRBJ2-1; the D gene is possibly TRBD2 (5 bases). Germline V gives CDR1 MGHRA, CDR2 YSYEKL. V lost 6 bases and J lost 7, with 13 bases in between. The CDR3 extends over 13 amino acids. For the CDR3, the DNA is TGCGCCAGCAGTTGGCTAGCTAGGAATGAGCAGTTCTTC. It codes for CASSWLARNEQFF.

The V gene is TRBV28, the J gene TRBJ2-7; 10 bases align to TRBD1. The J segment lost 6 bases and the V segment lost 4 bases, leaving 9 bases of the junction unmatched. The CDR3 is made up of 15 amino acids. CDR1 is MDHEN, CDR2 SYDVKM, per germline. CDR3 sequence (DNA): TGTGCCAGCAGTTCCGCCGGGACAGGGGTGAGCGAGCAGTACTTC. It encodes CASSSAGTGVSEQYF.

This clone appeared a single time. The chain links TRBV6-6 to TRBJ2-5; no firm D call. Germline V gene lookup returns CDR1 MNHNY and CDR2 SVGAGI (reference sequence). This CDR3 is built from 13 residues. V dropped 2 bases and J dropped 2 bases, with 6 bases sitting between them. The CDR3 protein is CASSYNSQETQYF. In DNA, the CDR3 is TGTGCCAGCAGTTACAACAGTCAAGAGACCCAGTACTTC.

This sequence joins TRBV2 and TRBJ1-4, with TRBD1 identical over 9 bases. The CDR3 spans 13 residues. CDR1 and CDR2 from the germline V gene are SNHLY and FYNNEI. Trimming cost V 5 bases and J 8 bases; bases outside gene matches: 3. CDR3 sequence (DNA): TGTGCCAGCAGTCGGACAGGGGAAGAAAAACTGTTTTTT. This sequence encodes CASSRTGEEKLFF.